This TCR beta chain was captured by sequencing in a study of T cell changes during pregnancy in multiple sclerosis (dated by TCRdb to the late 2010s). About the investigation overall: Changes in the T cell repertoire over the course of pregnancy were examined in this study in women with multiple sclerosis.

Receptor libraries were prepared by the immunoSEQ multiplex PCR assay. The source is immuneACCESS, and TCRdb retained only in-frame sequences with V and J called. Part of the clones is not carried over; for the studies checked, unresolved V genes explain less than half of this, and the remainder is unexplained. This sample has tens of thousands of clones in its table, and 89% of those were observed once. The biggest ten clones account for over 0.7% of the sample. Points on this clone: Its specific antigen is unknown. Per-nucleotide qualities are absent, and no much larger clonotype sits a single base away.

The junction shows trimming of 6 bases on V and 5 bases on J, plus 10 bases between the germline ends. Counted from cysteine to phenylalanine, this CDR3 has 11 amino acids. Solely the CDR3 DNA is kept, with 33 bases framed from the first base. Per the germline V gene (reference sequence), DFQATT is the CDR1 and SNEGSKA is the CDR2. This TCR was sampled from a female donor in good health, enrolled as a control in a pregnancy study. Sequences were derived from peripheral blood, sampled in the first trimester of pregnancy. Recombination joined TRBV20-1 with TRBJ2-5, with TRBD2 tentatively as D gene (6 bases match). At the DNA level, the sequence is TGCAGTGCCCTAGCGAGGGAGACCCAGTACTTC. The translation is CSALARETQYF.